This is a list of T cell receptor beta chains from one sample in a study of T cell changes during pregnancy in multiple sclerosis. The assay was immunoSEQ multiplex PCR, and TCRdb's table has in-frame clones only and misses some. Among 35,000 or so clones listed, approximately 91% were seen once. Specimen: peripheral blood, collected in the second trimester of pregnancy. The origin of the receptors is a female donor in good health, enrolled as a control in a pregnancy study. Each CDR3 is given with its conserved first and last residue. The D gene is left open where the match is weak. Rows give clone size only sometimes, using once, few, many, or a class for an expanded clone.

size: once; V: TRBV7-2; J: TRBJ2-3; D: .; DNA: TGTGCCAGCAGCTACTCCCTCACAGATACGCAGTATTTT; CDR3: CASSYSLTDTQYF
size: .; V: TRBV6-1; J: TRBJ2-7; D: .; DNA: TGTGCCAGCAGTGTTTGGGACATCTCCTACGAGCAGTACTTC; CDR3: CASSVWDISYEQYF
size: .; V: TRBV19; J: TRBJ2-6; D: TRBD1; DNA: TGTGCCAGTAGTAGAGGGGACAGGGGTTACTCTGGGGCCAACGTCCTGACTTTC; CDR3: CASSRGDRGYSGANVLTF
size: .; V: TRBV4-3; J: TRBJ1-1; D: .; DNA: TGCGCCAGCAGCCAAGATCACGCGGTGAACACTGAAGCTTTCTTT; CDR3: CASSQDHAVNTEAFF
size: .; V: TRBV6-1; J: TRBJ2-1; D: TRBD2; DNA: TGTGCCAGACCCACTAGCGGGGGCTACAATGAGCAGTTCTTC; CDR3: CARPTSGGYNEQFF
size: .; V: TRBV7-2; J: TRBJ2-7; D: .; DNA: TGTGCCAGCAGCCAGGGGCCCTACGAGCAGTACTTC; CDR3: CASSQGPYEQYF
size: .; V: TRBV29-1; J: TRBJ1-5; D: .; DNA: TGCAGCGCTATGGACAGTTTCAATCAGCCCCAGCATTTT; CDR3: CSAMDSFNQPQHF
size: .; V: TRBV13; J: TRBJ1-1; D: .; DNA: TGTGCCAGCAGCTTAGGGGCGGGGAACACTGAAGCTTTCTTT; CDR3: CASSLGAGNTEAFF
size: .; V: TRBV7-2; J: TRBJ1-6; D: .; DNA: TGTGCCAGCAGCTTAGGAGTGTCCCCGAGGTATAATTCACCCCTCCACTTT; CDR3: CASSLGVSPRYNSPLHF
size: .; V: TRBV7-6; J: TRBJ1-4; D: TRBD1; DNA: TGTGCCAGCAGCTTGGGACAGGGGCGTGAAAAACTGTTTTTT; CDR3: CASSLGQGREKLFF
size: .; V: TRBV29-1; J: TRBJ2-2; D: .; DNA: TGCAGCGTTCCTCTCTCGAACGGGGACACCGGGGAGCTGTTTTTT; CDR3: CSVPLSNGDTGELFF
size: .; V: TRBV19; J: TRBJ1-6; D: .; DNA: TGTGCCAGTAGTATAGGCGCAGGCATCGTTAATTCACCCCTCCACTTT; CDR3: CASSIGAGIVNSPLHF
size: .; V: TRBV7-9; J: TRBJ2-7; D: TRBD2; DNA: TGTGCCAGCAGCTCTAGCGGGGGGGCCATGTTCGAGCAGTACTTC; CDR3: CASSSSGGAMFEQYF
size: .; V: TRBV19; J: TRBJ1-1; D: TRBD1; DNA: TGTGCCAGTAGTAGGACAGGGGGATCGACTGAAGCTTTCTTT; CDR3: CASSRTGGSTEAFF
size: .; V: TRBV27; J: TRBJ1-4; D: .; DNA: TGTGCCAGCAGACCTGGGGGGGTAGCAGGTGAAAAACTGTTTTTT; CDR3: CASRPGGVAGEKLFF